This T cell receptor (beta chain) came from a study of shared clonotypes between healthy human individuals. The ends lost 0 bases at V and 4 bases at J; junction bases unmatched: 2. CDR3 size: 15 residues. CDR1 SGHRS and CDR2 YFSETQ come from the germline V gene. Using immunoSEQ multiplex PCR, the repertoire was profiled, and TCRdb retains in-frame clones only, with some absent. The table has 1.5 million to 2.5 million clones, roughly 95% seen once. CD8 cells classed as naive were CD45RO-negative and positively selected for CCR7, excluding terminally differentiated effector memory CD45RA+ cells. The chain links TRBV5-1 to TRBJ2-2; 8 bases map to TRBD2. This TCR came from a man aged 18 to 30 in good health. The sample taken for sequencing was naive CD8+ T cells sorted from blood. The CDR3 protein is CASSLVAGGTGELFF. In nucleotides, the CDR3 is TGCGCCAGCAGCTTGGTTGCGGGGGGCACCGGGGAGCTGTTTTTT.